This T cell receptor beta chain is from a study of cytomegalovirus exposure and HLA in healthy donors. 60 Vbeta and 13 Jbeta primers were used in PCR. Profiled with immunoSEQ multiplex PCR; TCRdb holds only in-frame clones, not every one. Of about 100,000 clones detected, around 67% appear once; the ten largest clones hold about 15%. The sequence was collected from a woman in her thirties or forties in good health and CMV-seropositive. Material: PBMCs.

CDR3 loop: CASSTLAATGELFF. The CDR3 region has the DNA TGTGCCAGTAGTACCCTAGCGGCCACCGGGGAGCTGTTTTTT. V gene TRBV19 combines with J gene TRBJ2-2; TRBD2 matches 7 bases. Germline V lookup: CDR1 LNHDA, CDR2 SQIVND (reference sequence). The CDR3 loop spans 14 amino acids. J was trimmed by 4 bases and V by 4 bases; bases with no gene match: 3.